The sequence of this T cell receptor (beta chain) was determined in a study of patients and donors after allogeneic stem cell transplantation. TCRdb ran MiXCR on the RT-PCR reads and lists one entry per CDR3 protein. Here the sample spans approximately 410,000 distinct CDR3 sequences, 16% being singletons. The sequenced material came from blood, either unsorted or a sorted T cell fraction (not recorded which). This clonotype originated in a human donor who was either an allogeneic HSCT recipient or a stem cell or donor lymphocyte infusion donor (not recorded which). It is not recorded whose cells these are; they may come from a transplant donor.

CDR3: CASSLGPQIGTEAFF. The CDR3 DNA is TGCGCCAGCAGCTTAGGGCCCCAGATCGGCACTGAAGCTTTCTTT. V is TRBV5-1 and J is TRBJ1-1; unclear D gene. The CDR3 consists of 15 residues. The germline CDR1 and CDR2 sequences are SGHRS and YFSETQ. Trimming took off 2 bases at V and 4 bases at J, with 15 bases between the two ends.